Described below is a single T cell receptor (beta chain) sequence and its context. How the authors handled the data: Quantification of nucleated cells was approximated via reference gene primer amplification. Using immunoSEQ multiplex PCR, the repertoire was profiled, and TCRdb retains in-frame clones only, with some absent. That table furnishes V, J and clone size, whereas the DNA furnished D and trimming. The data contain several thousand clones, approximately 82% of them singletons. These data originate in a study of blood T cell repertoires in COVID-19. Study as a whole: Specimens from acute and convalescent COVID-19 originated in the United States, Italy and Spain. From T cells, B-cell-depleted T cells, or PBMCs came the material, which was cDNA or gDNA.

Sequenced input: peripheral blood. The clonotype originates from a human donor with active COVID-19. The donor label of this sample is uncertain.

In DNA form, the CDR3 reads TGTGCCAGCAGTTACGGGACTAGCGGAAACAATGAGCAGTTCTTC. Amino acids: CASSYGTSGNNEQFF. This chain connects TRBV27 to TRBJ2-1, with 11 bases fitting TRBD2. The J segment lost 5 bases and the V segment lost 4 bases, leaving 4 bases of the junction unmatched. Germline V CDR1 and CDR2: MNHEY, SMNVEV (reference sequence). This CDR3 spans 15 amino acids.